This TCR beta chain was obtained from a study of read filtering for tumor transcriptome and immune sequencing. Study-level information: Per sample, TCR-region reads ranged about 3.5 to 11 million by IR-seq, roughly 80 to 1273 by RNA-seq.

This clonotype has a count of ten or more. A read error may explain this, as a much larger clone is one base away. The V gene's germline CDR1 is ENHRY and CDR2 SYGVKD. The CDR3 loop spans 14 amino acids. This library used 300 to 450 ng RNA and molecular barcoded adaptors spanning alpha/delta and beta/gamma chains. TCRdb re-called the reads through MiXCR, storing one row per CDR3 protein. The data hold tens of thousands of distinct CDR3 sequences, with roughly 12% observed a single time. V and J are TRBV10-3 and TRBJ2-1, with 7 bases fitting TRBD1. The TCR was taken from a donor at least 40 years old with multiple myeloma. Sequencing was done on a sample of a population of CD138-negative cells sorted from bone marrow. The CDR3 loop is CAISGQTIYNGQFF. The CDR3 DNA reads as TGTGCCATCTCGGGACAGACTATCTACAATGGGCAGTTCTTC.